A selection of T cell receptor beta chains follows, all from one sample in a study of technical replicates of blood from several donors. Measured with immunoSEQ multiplex PCR; TCRdb has only the in-frame clones, and not every one. The sample holds 65,000 to 90,000 clones; 93% are singletons and the top ten take about 0.23%. Sample: T cells isolated from PBMCs. These receptors were taken from a human donor in good health. Each CDR3 is given with its conserved first and last residue. The D gene is left open where the match is weak. The size of a clone is reported for some rows only, either as once, few or many, or as a class for expanded clones.

v_gene: TRBV6-1; j_gene: TRBJ1-4; d_gene: TRBD1; abundance: NA; CDR3aa: CASSEIQGAREKLFF; CDR3nt: TGTGCCAGCAGTGAGATACAGGGGGCTAGGGAAAAACTGTTTTTT
v_gene: TRBV29-1; j_gene: TRBJ1-2; d_gene: NA; abundance: NA; CDR3aa: CSVDPRENYGYTF; CDR3nt: TGCAGCGTAGACCCTCGGGAAAACTATGGCTACACCTTC
v_gene: TRBV5-1; j_gene: TRBJ2-7; d_gene: TRBD2; abundance: once; CDR3aa: CASSLGTSREQYF; CDR3nt: TGCGCCAGCAGCTTGGGGACTAGTCGGGAGCAGTACTTC
v_gene: TRBV10-2; j_gene: TRBJ2-6; d_gene: TRBD2; abundance: NA; CDR3aa: CASSESSGLPSGANVLTF; CDR3nt: TGCGCCAGCAGTGAGTCTAGCGGGTTACCCTCTGGGGCCAACGTCCTGACTTTC
v_gene: TRBV15; j_gene: TRBJ1-1; d_gene: TRBD1; abundance: NA; CDR3aa: CATSTRTGNTEAFF; CDR3nt: TGTGCCACCAGCACCCGGACAGGGAACACTGAAGCTTTCTTT
v_gene: TRBV29-1; j_gene: TRBJ2-7; d_gene: NA; abundance: NA; CDR3aa: CSVEVGRTYEQYF; CDR3nt: TGCAGCGTTGAAGTCGGCAGGACCTACGAGCAGTACTTC
v_gene: TRBV4-2; j_gene: TRBJ1-1; d_gene: NA; abundance: once; CDR3aa: CASSQTTTVNTEAFF; CDR3nt: TGTGCCAGCAGCCAGACCACGACAGTGAACACTGAAGCTTTCTTT
v_gene: TRBV11-3; j_gene: TRBJ2-2; d_gene: NA; abundance: few; CDR3aa: CASSPLGGTGELFF; CDR3nt: TGTGCCAGCAGCCCCTTAGGGGGAACCGGGGAGCTGTTTTTT
v_gene: TRBV19; j_gene: TRBJ1-3; d_gene: NA; abundance: NA; CDR3aa: CASTGGAFGNTIYF; CDR3nt: TGTGCCAGTACGGGAGGGGCGTTTGGAAACACCATATATTTT
v_gene: TRBV9; j_gene: TRBJ2-2; d_gene: TRBD1; abundance: NA; CDR3aa: CASSARPQTGGRSGELFF; CDR3nt: TGTGCCAGCAGCGCCCGACCCCAGACAGGGGGCCGTAGCGGGGAGCTGTTTTTT
v_gene: TRBV4-2; j_gene: TRBJ2-4; d_gene: NA; abundance: NA; CDR3aa: CASSQDGGAKNIQYF; CDR3nt: TGTGCCAGCAGCCAAGATGGGGGGGCCAAAAACATTCAGTACTTC
v_gene: TRBV5-1; j_gene: TRBJ2-7; d_gene: TRBD2; abundance: NA; CDR3aa: CASSWGSGVSYEQYF; CDR3nt: TGCGCCAGCAGCTGGGGAAGCGGGGTCTCCTACGAGCAGTACTTC
v_gene: TRBV27; j_gene: TRBJ2-1; d_gene: TRBD1; abundance: NA; CDR3aa: CASSPYGTGNEQFF; CDR3nt: TGTGCCAGCAGCCCCTATGGGACAGGGAATGAGCAGTTCTTC
v_gene: TRBV7-9; j_gene: TRBJ2-1; d_gene: TRBD2; abundance: few; CDR3aa: CASSLGGVSGSRGEQFF; CDR3nt: TGTGCCAGCAGCTTAGGGGGGGTTAGCGGGAGCCGAGGTGAGCAGTTCTTC
v_gene: TRBV5-4; j_gene: TRBJ2-3; d_gene: NA; abundance: NA; CDR3aa: CASSPRGMADTQYF; CDR3nt: TGTGCCAGCAGCCCTCGCGGGATGGCAGATACGCAGTATTTT
v_gene: TRBV30; j_gene: TRBJ1-2; d_gene: NA; abundance: NA; CDR3aa: CAWSFSKSYGYTF; CDR3nt: TGTGCCTGGAGTTTTTCGAAGAGTTATGGCTACACCTTC
v_gene: TRBV4-1; j_gene: TRBJ2-1; d_gene: NA; abundance: NA; CDR3aa: CASSQDSRLEVNEQFF; CDR3nt: TGCGCCAGCAGCCAAGATAGTAGACTAGAGGTAAATGAGCAGTTCTTC
v_gene: TRBV15; j_gene: TRBJ2-7; d_gene: TRBD1; abundance: NA; CDR3aa: CATSRAGTEPYEQYF; CDR3nt: TGTGCCACCAGCAGAGCGGGGACAGAACCTTACGAGCAGTACTTC
v_gene: TRBV10-1; j_gene: TRBJ2-3; d_gene: TRBD2; abundance: once; CDR3aa: CASSLAGRTDTQYF; CDR3nt: TGCGCCAGCAGCCTAGCGGGTCGGACAGATACGCAGTATTTT
v_gene: TRBV6-6; j_gene: TRBJ2-7; d_gene: NA; abundance: NA; CDR3aa: CASSYAQLRERYEQYF; CDR3nt: TGTGCCAGCAGTTACGCCCAGCTCAGGGAAAGGTACGAGCAGTACTTC
v_gene: TRBV7-2; j_gene: TRBJ1-3; d_gene: NA; abundance: NA; CDR3aa: CASSQGLGSGIDGNTIYF; CDR3nt: TGTGCCAGCAGCCAGGGATTAGGGTCTGGGATAGATGGAAACACCATATATTTT
v_gene: TRBV5-1; j_gene: TRBJ2-7; d_gene: TRBD1; abundance: NA; CDR3aa: CASSLVRTGEYEQYF; CDR3nt: TGCGCCAGCAGCTTGGTTAGGACAGGAGAATACGAGCAGTACTTC
v_gene: TRBV5-1; j_gene: TRBJ2-7; d_gene: TRBD2; abundance: NA; CDR3aa: CASSWTSVTYEQYF; CDR3nt: TGCGCCAGCAGCTGGACTAGCGTAACCTACGAGCAGTACTTC
v_gene: TRBV1; j_gene: TRBJ1-2; d_gene: NA; abundance: NA; CDR3aa: CTSSQVPREVGYTF; CDR3nt: TGCACCAGCAGCCAAGTACCCCGGGAGGTTGGCTACACCTTC
v_gene: TRBV4-1; j_gene: TRBJ2-1; d_gene: TRBD2; abundance: NA; CDR3aa: CASSQYLAGSSYNEQFF; CDR3nt: TGCGCCAGCAGCCAATACTTAGCGGGGAGCTCCTACAATGAGCAGTTCTTC
v_gene: TRBV11-3; j_gene: TRBJ2-1; d_gene: TRBD2; abundance: once; CDR3aa: CASSSWSGDEQFF; CDR3nt: TGTGCCAGCAGCTCCTGGAGCGGGGATGAGCAGTTCTTC
v_gene: TRBV10-2; j_gene: TRBJ2-7; d_gene: TRBD2; abundance: NA; CDR3aa: CASMTSSEQYF; CDR3nt: TGCGCCAGCATGACTAGCTCCGAGCAGTACTTC
v_gene: TRBV27; j_gene: TRBJ2-5; d_gene: NA; abundance: NA; CDR3aa: CASSFRAVETQYF; CDR3nt: TGTGCCAGCAGTTTTCGAGCCGTGGAGACCCAGTACTTC
v_gene: TRBV9; j_gene: TRBJ2-2; d_gene: TRBD2; abundance: NA; CDR3aa: CASSPRGVGTGELFF; CDR3nt: TGTGCCAGCAGCCCCCGGGGGGTCGGCACCGGGGAGCTGTTTTTT
v_gene: TRBV5-5; j_gene: TRBJ1-1; d_gene: NA; abundance: NA; CDR3aa: CASSLGGPAEAFF; CDR3nt: TGTGCCAGCAGCTTGGGGGGCCCCGCTGAAGCTTTCTTT
v_gene: TRBV7-2; j_gene: TRBJ2-3; d_gene: TRBD1; abundance: NA; CDR3aa: CASSLLWQGALGDTQYF; CDR3nt: TGTGCCAGCAGCTTATTATGGCAGGGGGCGTTAGGGGATACGCAGTATTTT
v_gene: TRBV11-2; j_gene: TRBJ2-1; d_gene: NA; abundance: NA; CDR3aa: CASSLDTGSSYNEQFF; CDR3nt: TGTGCCAGCAGCCTAGACACCGGGAGTAGCTACAATGAGCAGTTCTTC
v_gene: TRBV27; j_gene: TRBJ2-1; d_gene: TRBD2; abundance: NA; CDR3aa: CASTLAGPYNEQFF; CDR3nt: TGTGCCAGCACCCTAGCGGGACCCTACAATGAGCAGTTCTTC
v_gene: TRBV10-3; j_gene: TRBJ2-5; d_gene: NA; abundance: NA; CDR3aa: CAISESASGAPGETQYF; CDR3nt: TGTGCCATCAGTGAGTCGGCGAGCGGAGCTCCGGGAGAGACCCAGTACTTC
v_gene: TRBV29-1; j_gene: TRBJ1-4; d_gene: NA; abundance: NA; CDR3aa: CSVDDSSGEKLFF; CDR3nt: TGCAGCGTCGACGACAGTTCCGGTGAAAAACTGTTTTTT
v_gene: TRBV29-1; j_gene: TRBJ1-2; d_gene: TRBD1; abundance: NA; CDR3aa: CSCPSTGDYGYTF; CDR3nt: TGCAGCTGTCCAAGTACAGGGGATTATGGCTACACCTTC
v_gene: TRBV2; j_gene: TRBJ2-5; d_gene: TRBD2; abundance: NA; CDR3aa: CASTDGTSGGEFQETQYF; CDR3nt: TGTGCCAGCACCGACGGGACTAGCGGGGGGGAGTTCCAAGAGACCCAGTACTTC
v_gene: TRBV13; j_gene: TRBJ1-2; d_gene: NA; abundance: NA; CDR3aa: CASSYGPGGLTGYTF; CDR3nt: TGTGCCAGCAGCTACGGGCCCGGGGGGTTGACTGGCTACACCTTC
v_gene: TRBV2; j_gene: TRBJ1-2; d_gene: TRBD1; abundance: NA; CDR3aa: CASSDGPAGQGAGGYTF; CDR3nt: TGTGCCAGCAGTGATGGACCCGCGGGACAGGGGGCCGGTGGCTACACCTTC
v_gene: TRBV10-2; j_gene: TRBJ2-1; d_gene: TRBD2; abundance: NA; CDR3aa: CASSESGTRFHEQFF; CDR3nt: TGCGCCAGCAGTGAGTCAGGGACTAGGTTCCATGAGCAGTTCTTC
v_gene: TRBV6-5; j_gene: TRBJ1-5; d_gene: NA; abundance: NA; CDR3aa: CASSYRDSQPQHF; CDR3nt: TGTGCCAGCAGTTACAGGGACTCCCAGCCCCAGCATTTT
v_gene: TRBV11-2; j_gene: TRBJ2-2; d_gene: TRBD1; abundance: NA; CDR3aa: CASSPYRGSTGELFF; CDR3nt: TGTGCCAGCAGTCCGTACAGGGGGAGCACCGGGGAGCTGTTTTTT
v_gene: TRBV7-9; j_gene: TRBJ1-5; d_gene: NA; abundance: NA; CDR3aa: CASSPEGNQPQHF; CDR3nt: TGTGCCAGCAGCCCGGAGGGCAATCAGCCCCAGCATTTT
v_gene: TRBV6-4; j_gene: TRBJ2-7; d_gene: TRBD2; abundance: once; CDR3aa: CASSELSGSSYEQYF; CDR3nt: TGTGCCAGCAGTGAATTAAGCGGGAGCTCCTACGAGCAGTACTTC
v_gene: TRBV6-1; j_gene: TRBJ1-2; d_gene: NA; abundance: NA; CDR3aa: CASSSGTLYGYTF; CDR3nt: TGTGCCAGCAGTTCCGGGACTCTCTATGGCTACACCTTC
v_gene: TRBV10-3; j_gene: TRBJ1-2; d_gene: TRBD1; abundance: NA; CDR3aa: CASSRQGMNYGYTF; CDR3nt: TGTGCCAGCTCCCGACAGGGTATGAACTATGGCTACACCTTC
v_gene: TRBV5-4; j_gene: TRBJ2-2; d_gene: TRBD1; abundance: once; CDR3aa: CASSLNRGSGELFF; CDR3nt: TGTGCCAGCAGCTTAAACAGGGGGAGCGGGGAGCTGTTTTTT
v_gene: TRBV29-1; j_gene: TRBJ2-3; d_gene: TRBD2; abundance: NA; CDR3aa: CSDSRGGAQYF; CDR3nt: TGCAGCGACTCCCGGGGGGGCGCGCAGTATTTT